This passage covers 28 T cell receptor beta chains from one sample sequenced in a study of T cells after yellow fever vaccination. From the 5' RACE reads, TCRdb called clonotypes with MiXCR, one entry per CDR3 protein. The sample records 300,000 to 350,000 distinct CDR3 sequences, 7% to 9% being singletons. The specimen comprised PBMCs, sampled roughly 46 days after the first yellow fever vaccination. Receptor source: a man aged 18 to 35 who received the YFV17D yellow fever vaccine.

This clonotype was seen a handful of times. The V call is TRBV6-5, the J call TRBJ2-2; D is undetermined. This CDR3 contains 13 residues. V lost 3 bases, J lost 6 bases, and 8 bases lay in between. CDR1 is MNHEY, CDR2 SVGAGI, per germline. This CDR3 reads CASSYLGPGELFF. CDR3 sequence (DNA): TGTGCCAGCAGTTATCTAGGCCCCGGGGAGCTGTTTTTT.

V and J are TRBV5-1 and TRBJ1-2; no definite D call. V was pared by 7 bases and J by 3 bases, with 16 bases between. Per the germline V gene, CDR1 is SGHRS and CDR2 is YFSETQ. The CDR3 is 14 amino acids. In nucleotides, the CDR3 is TGCGCCAGCTCCTCGGCAGGATGGGACTATGGCTACACCTTC. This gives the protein CASSSAGWDYGYTF.

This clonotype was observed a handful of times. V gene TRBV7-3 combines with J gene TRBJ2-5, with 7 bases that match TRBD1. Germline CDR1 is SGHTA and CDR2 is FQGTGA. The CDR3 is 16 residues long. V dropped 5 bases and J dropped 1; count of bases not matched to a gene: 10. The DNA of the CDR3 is TGTGCCAGCAGCCCTCACCGAGGGGGCCCCCAAGAGACCCAGTACTTC. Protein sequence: CASSPHRGGPQETQYF.

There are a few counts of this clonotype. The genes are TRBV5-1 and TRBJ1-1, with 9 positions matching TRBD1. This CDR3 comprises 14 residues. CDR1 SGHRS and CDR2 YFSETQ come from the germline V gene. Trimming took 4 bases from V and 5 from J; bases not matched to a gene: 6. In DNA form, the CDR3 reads TGCGCCAGCAGCCTCGGACAGGGGTGGACTGAAGCTTTCTTT. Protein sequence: CASSLGQGWTEAFF. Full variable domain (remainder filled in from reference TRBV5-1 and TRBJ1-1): KAGVTQTPRYLIKTRGQQVTLSCSPISGHRSVSWYQQTPGQGLQFLFEYFSETQRNKGNFPGRFSGRQFSNSRSEMNVSTLELGDSALYLCASSLGQGWTEAFFGQGTRLTVV.

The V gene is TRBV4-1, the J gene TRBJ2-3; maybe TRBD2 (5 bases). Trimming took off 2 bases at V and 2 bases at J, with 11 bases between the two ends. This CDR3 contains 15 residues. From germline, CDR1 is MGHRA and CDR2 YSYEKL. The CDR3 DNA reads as TGCGCCAGCAGCCAACTAGGGAGAGACACAGATACGCAGTATTTT. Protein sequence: CASSQLGRDTDTQYF.

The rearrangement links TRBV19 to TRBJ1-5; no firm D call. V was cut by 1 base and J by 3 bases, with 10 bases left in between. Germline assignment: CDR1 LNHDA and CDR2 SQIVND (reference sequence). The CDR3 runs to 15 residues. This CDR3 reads CASSIVRITNQPQHF. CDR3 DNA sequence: TGTGCCAGTAGTATAGTTCGGATTACCAATCAGCCCCAGCATTTT. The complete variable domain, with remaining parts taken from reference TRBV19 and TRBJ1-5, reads DGGITQSPKYLFRKEGQNVTLSCEQNLNHDAMYWYRQDPGQGLRLIYYSQIVNDFQKGDIAEGYSVSREKKESFPLTVTSAQKNPTAFYLCASSIVRITNQPQHFGDGTRLSIL.

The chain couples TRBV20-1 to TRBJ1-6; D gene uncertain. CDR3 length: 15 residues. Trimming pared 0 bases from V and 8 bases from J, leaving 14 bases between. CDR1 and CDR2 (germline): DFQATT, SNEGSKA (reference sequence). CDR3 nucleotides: TGCAGTGCTAGAGATCCTCGATCCGGGTATTCACCCCTCCACTTT. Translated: CSARDPRSGYSPLHF.

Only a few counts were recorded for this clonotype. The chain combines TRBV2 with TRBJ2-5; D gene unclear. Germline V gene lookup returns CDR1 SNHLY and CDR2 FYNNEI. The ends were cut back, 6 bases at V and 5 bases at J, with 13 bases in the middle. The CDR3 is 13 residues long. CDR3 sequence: CASRERVVETQYF. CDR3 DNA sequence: TGTGCCAGCAGGGAAAGGGTAGTCGAGACCCAGTACTTC.

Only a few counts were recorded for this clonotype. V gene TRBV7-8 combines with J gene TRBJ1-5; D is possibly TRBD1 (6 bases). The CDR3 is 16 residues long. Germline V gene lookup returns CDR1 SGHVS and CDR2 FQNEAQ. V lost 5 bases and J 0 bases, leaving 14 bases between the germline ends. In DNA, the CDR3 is TGTGCCAGCAGCGCGTACAGGGTACCTAGCAATCAGCCCCAGCATTTT. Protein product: CASSAYRVPSNQPQHF.

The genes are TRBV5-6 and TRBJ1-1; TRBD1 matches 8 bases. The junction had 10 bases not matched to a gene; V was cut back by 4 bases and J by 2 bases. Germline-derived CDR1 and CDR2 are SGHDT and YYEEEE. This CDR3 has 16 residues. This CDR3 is CASSLPSGQGNTEAFF. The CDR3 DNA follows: TGTGCCAGCAGCCTCCCAAGCGGACAGGGAAACACTGAAGCTTTCTTT.

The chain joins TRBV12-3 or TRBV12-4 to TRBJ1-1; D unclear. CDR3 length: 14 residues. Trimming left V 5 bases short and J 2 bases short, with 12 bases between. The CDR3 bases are TGTGCCAGCAGTACCTCGGACGCTAACACTGAAGCTTTCTTT. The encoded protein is CASSTSDANTEAFF.

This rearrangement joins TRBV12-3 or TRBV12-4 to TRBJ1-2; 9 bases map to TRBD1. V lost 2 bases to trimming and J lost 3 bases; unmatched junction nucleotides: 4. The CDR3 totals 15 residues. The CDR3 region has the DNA TGTGCCAGCAGTTTAAGGGACAGGGCTGACTATGGCTACACCTTC. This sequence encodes CASSLRDRADYGYTF.

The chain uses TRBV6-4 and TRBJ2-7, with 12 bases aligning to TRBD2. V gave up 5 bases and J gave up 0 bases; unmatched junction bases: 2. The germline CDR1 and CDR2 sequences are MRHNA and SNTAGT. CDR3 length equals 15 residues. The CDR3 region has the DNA TGTGCCAGCAGTCAACTAGCGGGGGGCTCCTACGAGCAGTACTTC. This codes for CASSQLAGGSYEQYF.

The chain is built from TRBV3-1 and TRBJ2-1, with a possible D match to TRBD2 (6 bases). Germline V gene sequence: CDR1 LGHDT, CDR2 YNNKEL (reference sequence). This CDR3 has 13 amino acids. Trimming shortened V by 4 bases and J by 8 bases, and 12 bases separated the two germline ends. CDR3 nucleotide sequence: TGTGCCAGCAGCCCTAGCGAGAAGGATGAGCAGTTCTTC. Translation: CASSPSEKDEQFF.

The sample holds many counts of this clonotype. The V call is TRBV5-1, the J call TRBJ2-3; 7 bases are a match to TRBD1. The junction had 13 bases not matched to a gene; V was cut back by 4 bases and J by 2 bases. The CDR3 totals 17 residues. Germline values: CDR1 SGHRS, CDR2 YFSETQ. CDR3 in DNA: TGCGCCAGCAGCAACCGAATAAGGACAGGCCCCACAGATACGCAGTATTTT. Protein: CASSNRIRTGPTDTQYF.

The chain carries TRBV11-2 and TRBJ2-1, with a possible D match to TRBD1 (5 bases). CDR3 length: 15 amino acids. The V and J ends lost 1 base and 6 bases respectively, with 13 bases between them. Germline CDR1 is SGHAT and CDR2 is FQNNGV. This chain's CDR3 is CASSLGGRQGNEQFF. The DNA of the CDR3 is TGTGCCAGCAGCTTAGGAGGACGTCAGGGCAATGAGCAGTTCTTC.

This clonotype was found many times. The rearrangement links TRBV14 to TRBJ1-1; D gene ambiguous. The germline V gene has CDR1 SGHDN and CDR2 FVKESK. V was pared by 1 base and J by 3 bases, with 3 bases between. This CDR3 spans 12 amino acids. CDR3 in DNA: TGTGCCAGCAGCCAAGGGTACACTGAAGCTTTCTTT. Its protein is CASSQGYTEAFF.

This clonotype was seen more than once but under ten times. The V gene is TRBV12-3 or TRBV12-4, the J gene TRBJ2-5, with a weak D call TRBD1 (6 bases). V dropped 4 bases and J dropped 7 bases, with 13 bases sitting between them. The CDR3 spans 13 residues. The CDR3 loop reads CASSSGVRGTQYF. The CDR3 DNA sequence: TGTGCCAGCAGTTCAGGGGTTCGCGGGACCCAGTACTTC.

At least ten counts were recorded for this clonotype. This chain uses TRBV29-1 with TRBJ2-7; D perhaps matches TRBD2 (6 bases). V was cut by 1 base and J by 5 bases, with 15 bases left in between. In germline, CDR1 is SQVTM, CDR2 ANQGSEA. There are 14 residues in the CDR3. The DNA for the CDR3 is TGCAGCGTTGAAGGGGGGGACTCTCCCCACGAGCAGTACTTC. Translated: CSVEGGDSPHEQYF.

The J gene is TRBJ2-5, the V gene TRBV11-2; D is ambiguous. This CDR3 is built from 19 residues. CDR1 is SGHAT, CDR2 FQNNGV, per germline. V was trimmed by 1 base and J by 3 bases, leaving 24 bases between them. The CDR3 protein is CASSLGWTRSWRQKETQYF. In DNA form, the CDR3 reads TGTGCCAGCAGCTTAGGTTGGACGCGGAGTTGGCGGCAAAAAGAGACCCAGTACTTC.

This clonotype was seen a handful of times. The CDR3 region is CASTGGSSTDTQYF. The CDR3 DNA sequence: TGTGCCAGCACTGGGGGGAGTAGCACAGATACGCAGTATTTT. The chain joins TRBV9 to TRBJ2-3; tentatively, D is TRBD2 (6 bases). This CDR3 region has 14 residues. Germline V gives CDR1 SGDLS, CDR2 YYNGEE. V was trimmed by 6 bases and J by 0 bases, leaving 11 bases between them.

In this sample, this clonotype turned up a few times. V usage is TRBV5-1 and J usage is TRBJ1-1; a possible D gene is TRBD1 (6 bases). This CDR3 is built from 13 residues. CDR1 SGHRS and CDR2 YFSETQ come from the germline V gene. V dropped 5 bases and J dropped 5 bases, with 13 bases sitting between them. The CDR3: CASSTGFGTEAFF. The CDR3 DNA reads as TGCGCCAGCAGTACAGGGTTTGGGACTGAAGCTTTCTTT. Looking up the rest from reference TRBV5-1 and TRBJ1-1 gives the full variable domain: KAGVTQTPRYLIKTRGQQVTLSCSPISGHRSVSWYQQTPGQGLQFLFEYFSETQRNKGNFPGRFSGRQFSNSRSEMNVSTLELGDSALYLCASSTGFGTEAFFGQGTRLTVV.

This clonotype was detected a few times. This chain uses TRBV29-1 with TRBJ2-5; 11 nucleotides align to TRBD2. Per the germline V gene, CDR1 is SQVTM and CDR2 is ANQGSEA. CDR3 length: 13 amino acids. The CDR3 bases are TGCAGTGCGGTAGCGGGGGGGGTCGGGACCCAGTACTTC. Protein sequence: CSAVAGGVGTQYF.

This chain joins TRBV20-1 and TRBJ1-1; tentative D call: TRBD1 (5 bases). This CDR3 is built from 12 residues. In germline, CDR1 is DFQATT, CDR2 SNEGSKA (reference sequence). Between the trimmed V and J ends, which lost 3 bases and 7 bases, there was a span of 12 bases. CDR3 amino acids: CSARLRAGEAFF. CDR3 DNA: TGCAGTGCTAGGCTCAGGGCCGGTGAAGCTTTCTTT.

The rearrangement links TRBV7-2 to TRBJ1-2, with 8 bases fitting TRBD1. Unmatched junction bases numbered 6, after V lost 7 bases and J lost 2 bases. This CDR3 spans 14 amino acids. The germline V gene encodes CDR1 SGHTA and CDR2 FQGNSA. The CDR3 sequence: CASTPDRENYGYTF. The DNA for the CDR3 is TGTGCCAGCACCCCGGACAGGGAAAACTATGGCTACACCTTC.

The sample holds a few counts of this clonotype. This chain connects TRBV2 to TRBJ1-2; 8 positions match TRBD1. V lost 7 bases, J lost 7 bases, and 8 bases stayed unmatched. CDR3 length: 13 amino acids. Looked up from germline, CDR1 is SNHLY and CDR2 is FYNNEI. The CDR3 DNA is TGTGCCAGCAATGTGGACAGGGCTGGTGGCTACACCTTC. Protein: CASNVDRAGGYTF. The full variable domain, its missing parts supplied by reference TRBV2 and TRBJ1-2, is EPEVTQTPSHQVTQMGQEVILRCVPISNHLYFYWYRQILGQKVEFLVSFYNNEISEKSEIFDDQFSVERPDGSNFTLKIRSTKLEDSAMYFCASNVDRAGGYTFGSGTRLTVV.

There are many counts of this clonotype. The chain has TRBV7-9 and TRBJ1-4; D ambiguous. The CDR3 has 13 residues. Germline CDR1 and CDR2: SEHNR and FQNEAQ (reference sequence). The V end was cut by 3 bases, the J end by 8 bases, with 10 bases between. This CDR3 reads CASSFLWGEKLFF. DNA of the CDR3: TGTGCCAGCAGCTTTTTATGGGGAGAAAAACTGTTTTTT.

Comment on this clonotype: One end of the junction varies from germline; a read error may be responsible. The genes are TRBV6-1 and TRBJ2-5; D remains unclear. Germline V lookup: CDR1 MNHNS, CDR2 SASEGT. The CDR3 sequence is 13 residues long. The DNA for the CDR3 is TGTGCCAGCTGTGACGGGCCTCAAGAGACCCAGTACTTC. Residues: CASCDGPQETQYF.